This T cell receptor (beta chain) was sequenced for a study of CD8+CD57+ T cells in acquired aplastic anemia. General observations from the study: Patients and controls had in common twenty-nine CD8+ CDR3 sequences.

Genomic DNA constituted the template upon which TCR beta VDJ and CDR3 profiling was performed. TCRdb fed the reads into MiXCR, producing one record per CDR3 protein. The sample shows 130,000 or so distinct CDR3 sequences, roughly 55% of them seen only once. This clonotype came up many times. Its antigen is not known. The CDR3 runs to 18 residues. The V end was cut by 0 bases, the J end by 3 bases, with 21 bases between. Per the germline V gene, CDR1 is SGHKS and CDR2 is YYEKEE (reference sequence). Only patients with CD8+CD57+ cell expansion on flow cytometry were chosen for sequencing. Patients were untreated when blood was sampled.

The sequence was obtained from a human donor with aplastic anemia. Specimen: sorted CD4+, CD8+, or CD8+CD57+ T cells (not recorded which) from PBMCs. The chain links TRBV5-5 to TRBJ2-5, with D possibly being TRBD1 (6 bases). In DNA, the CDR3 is TGTGCCAGCAGCTTGGGGACAGTCGGTTCGGCGTTCAAAGAGACCCAGTACTTC. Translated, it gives CASSLGTVGSAFKETQYF.